A selection of T cell receptor beta chains follows, all from one sample in a study of shared clonotypes between healthy human individuals. Profiled with immunoSEQ multiplex PCR; TCRdb holds only in-frame clones, not every one. The sample yields some 630,000 clones, approximately 96% seen once. The specimen sequenced was naive CD8+ T cells sorted from blood. All receptors come from a woman aged 25-40 years in good health. Both conserved end residues are part of each CDR3. D genes are given only for firm matches. Not every row has a clone size; where given, it reads once, few, many or a size class.

d_gene | j_gene | abundance | v_gene | CDR3aa | CDR3nt
. | TRBJ1-2 | . | TRBV10-3 | CAISESGGSDGYTF | TGTGCCATCAGTGAGTCTGGGGGTAGCGATGGCTACACCTTC
. | TRBJ1-2 | . | TRBV27 | CASSPNGGGDGYTF | TGTGCCAGCAGTCCTAATGGGGGGGGTGATGGCTACACCTTC
. | TRBJ1-2 | . | TRBV7-8 | CASSLFTWDGYTF | TGTGCCAGCAGCTTATTTACCTGGGATGGCTACACCTTC
. | TRBJ2-1 | once | TRBV29-1 | CSAFSSYNEQFF | TGCAGCGCCTTTAGCTCCTACAATGAGCAGTTCTTC
. | TRBJ2-1 | . | TRBV9 | CASSVGGINNEQFF | TGTGCCAGCAGCGTAGGAGGGATCAACAATGAGCAGTTCTTC
. | TRBJ1-1 | . | TRBV28 | CASSPTELNTEAFF | TGTGCCAGCAGCCCCACAGAATTGAACACTGAAGCTTTCTTT
. | TRBJ1-1 | . | TRBV28 | CASSSYRELNTEAFF | TGTGCCAGCAGTTCCTACAGGGAGCTGAACACTGAAGCTTTCTTT
TRBD2 | TRBJ2-1 | once | TRBV9 | CASSPRLAGGYNEQFF | TGTGCCAGCAGCCCCAGACTAGCGGGGGGCTACAATGAGCAGTTCTTC
. | TRBJ2-2 | . | TRBV19 | CASSSLWSRAITGELFF | TGTGCCAGTAGTTCCCTCTGGTCCCGCGCGATCACCGGGGAGCTGTTTTTT
. | TRBJ2-3 | . | TRBV5-4 | CASSVYRDLTDTQYF | TGTGCCAGCAGCGTATACCGGGACCTCACAGATACGCAGTATTTT